These 24 T cell receptor beta chains share one sample of origin, sequenced in a study of PD-1 blockade in classical Hodgkin lymphoma. Each patient relapsed following autologous stem cell transplantation, and prior brentuximab vedotin exposure differed. The authors enriched CD8+ T cells from thawed PBMCs via magnetic negative selection. This table comes from immunoSEQ multiplex PCR, and its TCRdb copy is limited to in-frame clones, with some not included. The data hold 2,500 to 3,000 clones, with roughly 59% observed a single time. This sample comprised CD8+ T cells from blood, obtained at baseline. Receptors were obtained from a human donor with classical Hodgkin lymphoma.

The V call is TRBV7-6, the J call TRBJ2-2; D unclear. V lost 5 bases to trimming and J lost 4 bases, with 11 bases between them. Germline V lookup: CDR1 SGHVS, CDR2 FNYEAQ. The CDR3 totals 14 residues. The DNA of the CDR3 is TGTGCCAGCAGCGGGCCGACCAGCACCGGGGAGCTGTTTTTT. It specifies CASSGPTSTGELFF.

The rearrangement joins TRBV5-6 to TRBJ2-1; 7 bases fit TRBD1. With V trimmed by 3 bases and J by 10 bases, 7 bases remained unmatched. Germline V gene data show CDR1 as SGHDT and CDR2 as YYEEEE. CDR3 size: 13 residues. In DNA, the CDR3 is TGTGCCAGCAGCTGGGGGACAGTGAACGAGCAGTTCTTC. This gives the protein CASSWGTVNEQFF.

J is TRBJ1-2 and V is TRBV19; 7 positions match TRBD1. J lost 4 bases, V lost 7 bases, and 6 bases had no gene match. CDR1 is LNHDA and CDR2 is SQIVND in the germline V gene (reference sequence). CDR3 length equals 13 residues. Here the CDR3 DNA reads TGTGCCAGTACTTCCGGGACAGTCTATGGCTACACCTTC. Protein: CASTSGTVYGYTF.

The J gene is TRBJ2-2, the V gene TRBV30, with D unclear. V lost 0 bases to trimming and J lost 5 bases, with 10 bases between them. The CDR3 loop spans 14 amino acids. Per the germline V gene, CDR1 is GTSNPN and CDR2 is SVGIG (reference sequence). CDR3: CAWSVAHPTGELFF. The DNA for the CDR3 is TGTGCCTGGAGTGTAGCGCACCCAACCGGGGAGCTGTTTTTT. Looking up the rest from reference TRBV30 and TRBJ2-2 gives the full variable domain: SQTIHQWPATLVQPVGSPLSLECTVEGTSNPNLYWYRQAAGRGLQLLFYSVGIGQISSEVPQNLSASRPQDRQFILSSKKLLLSDSGFYLCAWSVAHPTGELFFGEGSRLTVL.

This clone was seen once. V gene TRBV19 combines with J gene TRBJ2-1, with D uncertain. The CDR3 totals 13 residues. Germline V gene data show CDR1 as LNHDA and CDR2 as SQIVND (reference sequence). V was cut by 3 bases and J by 7 bases, with 10 bases left in between. CDR3 region: CASSMGWVNEQFF. The CDR3 bases are TGTGCCAGTAGTATGGGGTGGGTAAATGAGCAGTTCTTC.

This chain links TRBV27 with TRBJ2-2; 7 bases agree with TRBD2. The CDR3 length is 16 residues. J was trimmed by 4 bases and V by 2 bases; bases with no gene match: 7. Per the germline V gene, CDR1 is MNHEY and CDR2 is SMNVEV (reference sequence). The CDR3 DNA sequence: TGTGCCAGCAGTTTAGTTCACACGGGGGGCACCGGGGAGCTGTTTTTT. It specifies CASSLVHTGGTGELFF.

The chain joins TRBV27 to TRBJ2-1; 7 bases agree with TRBD1. The J segment lost 2 bases and the V segment lost 1 base, leaving 5 bases of the junction unmatched. Germline V gene lookup returns CDR1 MNHEY and CDR2 SMNVEV (reference sequence). The CDR3 runs to 16 residues. The CDR3 sequence is CASSLWGTATYNEQFF. In DNA, the CDR3 is TGTGCCAGCAGTTTATGGGGGACAGCCACCTACAATGAGCAGTTCTTC.

This chain joins TRBV5-4 and TRBJ1-1, with D hard to call. Trimming pared 0 bases from V and 5 bases from J, leaving 8 bases between. Germline-derived CDR1 and CDR2 are SGHNT and YYREEE (reference sequence). CDR3 length: 13 amino acids. CDR3 loop: CASSLAAGTEAFF. DNA for the CDR3: TGTGCCAGCAGCTTGGCCGCGGGGACTGAAGCTTTCTTT.

This chain uses TRBV29-1 with TRBJ2-1; 7 bases fit TRBD1. CDR3 length equals 12 residues. CDR1 is SQVTM and CDR2 is ANQGSEA in the germline V gene. The J segment lost 7 bases and the V segment lost 7 bases, leaving 7 bases of the junction unmatched. CDR3 DNA: TGCAGCGGGGGACAGTATGGGAATGAGCAGTTCTTC. Its protein product is CSGGQYGNEQFF.

J is TRBJ1-2 and V is TRBV11-2; 9 bases line up with TRBD1. This CDR3 is 14 amino acids long. The trim removed 3 bases at V and 5 bases at J, leaving 4 bases unmatched. CDR1 and CDR2 (germline): SGHAT, FQNNGV. The CDR3 coding sequence is TGTGCCAGCAGCTTGGAGGGGACAGGGTATGGCTACACCTTC. It is translated as CASSLEGTGYGYTF. Full variable domain (missing parts from reference TRBV11-2 and TRBJ1-2): EAGVAQSPRYKIIEKRQSVAFWCNPISGHATLYWYQQILGQGPKLLIQFQNNGVVDDSQLPKDRFSAERLKGVDSTLKIQPAKLEDSAVYLCASSLEGTGYGYTFGSGTRLTVV.

This clone was observed a single time. J is TRBJ2-3 and V is TRBV28, with 8 bases identical to TRBD2. Per the germline V gene, CDR1 is MDHEN and CDR2 is SYDVKM. This CDR3 spans 15 amino acids. V gave up 2 bases and J gave up 1 base; unmatched junction bases: 2. The CDR3 sequence is CASSLPTSGTDTQYF. The CDR3 DNA reads TGTGCCAGCAGTTTACCGACTAGCGGCACAGATACGCAGTATTTT. The full variable domain, its missing parts supplied by reference TRBV28 and TRBJ2-3, is DVKVTQSSRYLVKRTGEKVFLECVQDMDHENMFWYRQDPGLGLRLIYFSYDVKMKEKGDIPEGYSVSREKKERFSLILESASTNQTSMYLCASSLPTSGTDTQYFGPGTRLTVL.

V and J are TRBV7-9 and TRBJ2-3; 7 nucleotides agree with TRBD2. This CDR3 has 16 amino acids. V gave up 3 bases and J gave up 2 bases; unmatched junction bases: 8. The germline gives CDR1 SEHNR, CDR2 FQNEAQ (reference sequence). The CDR3 sequence is CASSFPFREATDTQYF. CDR3 coding DNA: TGTGCCAGCAGCTTTCCTTTTCGGGAGGCCACAGATACGCAGTATTTT.

The J gene is TRBJ2-7, the V gene TRBV7-6, with D unclear. The germline V gene encodes CDR1 SGHVS and CDR2 FNYEAQ. CDR3 size: 11 residues. The V end lost 5 bases, the J end lost 6 bases, and 8 bases lay between the germline ends. Here the CDR3 reads CASSDTSEQYF. The CDR3 DNA follows: TGTGCCAGCAGCGATACCTCCGAGCAGTACTTC. The whole variable domain, filled in from reference TRBV7-6 and TRBJ2-7, reads GAGVSQSPRYKVTKRGQDVALRCDPISGHVSLYWYRQALGQGPEFLTYFNYEAQQDKSGLPNDRFSAERPEGSISTLTIQRTEQRDSAMYRCASSDTSEQYFGPGTRLTVT.

The genes are TRBV19 and TRBJ2-2; 7 nucleotides agree with TRBD2. The CDR3 totals 12 residues. Germline assignment: CDR1 LNHDA and CDR2 SQIVND (reference sequence). Unmatched junction bases numbered 4, after V lost 11 bases and J lost 4 bases. This CDR3 reads CAGGSGTGELFF. The CDR3, as DNA: TGTGCCGGCGGGAGCGGCACCGGGGAGCTGTTTTTT.

The J gene is TRBJ2-1, the V gene TRBV18, with D possibly TRBD2 on 5 matching bases. V was trimmed by 3 bases and J by 3 bases, leaving 12 bases between them. Germline CDR1 and CDR2: KGHSH and LQKENI. CDR3 length equals 15 residues. The CDR3, as DNA: TGTGCCAGCTCACCTTCCTCGGGGATCTACAATGAGCAGTTCTTC. The encoded protein is CASSPSSGIYNEQFF.

This rearrangement joins TRBV6-6 to TRBJ2-1, with D perhaps matching TRBD1 (5 bases). CDR3 length: 14 residues. The germline gives CDR1 MNHNY, CDR2 SVGAGI (reference sequence). V was clipped by 0 bases and J by 4 bases, with 7 bases between them. CDR3 protein: CASSYSAGYNEQFF. CDR3 DNA: TGTGCCAGCAGTTACTCGGCAGGGTACAATGAGCAGTTCTTC.

The chain has TRBV21-1 and TRBJ2-3; the table's D call TRBD2 went unverified against the DNA. TRBV21-1 constitutes a pseudogene. The CDR3 length is 18 residues. This chain's CDR3 is CASSKTPSGGRARDTQYF. In nucleotides, the CDR3 is TGTGCCAGCAGCAAAACCCCCTCTGGCGGGAGGGCCAGGGATACGCAGTATTTT.

The rearrangement uses TRBV15 and TRBJ2-1; D may be TRBD1 (6 bases). Looked up from germline, CDR1 is LNHNV and CDR2 is YYDKDF (reference sequence). The CDR3 has 16 amino acids. V lost 2 bases and J lost 1, with 12 bases in between. The CDR3 sequence: CATSRYRDGSYNEQFF. The DNA for the CDR3 is TGTGCCACCAGCAGATACAGGGACGGGTCCTACAATGAGCAGTTCTTC.

The V call is TRBV7-8, the J call TRBJ2-1; D remains unclear. Germline CDR1 reads SGHVS; CDR2 reads FQNEAQ. The V and J ends lost 5 bases and 2 bases respectively, with 13 bases between them. CDR3 length: 15 amino acids. CDR3 nucleotides: TGTGCCAGCAGCCCGGGTGGGCGGACCTACAATGAGCAGTTCTTC. As protein: CASSPGGRTYNEQFF.

The chain links TRBV2 to TRBJ1-1; 7 positions agree with TRBD1. Germline V lookup: CDR1 SNHLY, CDR2 FYNNEI. The CDR3 runs 14 residues. V lost 5 bases and J lost 5; bases outside the gene matches: 8. CDR3 sequence reads: CASSPDSRGTEAFF. The CDR3 DNA is TGTGCCAGCAGTCCGGACAGCAGGGGGACTGAAGCTTTCTTT.

V usage is TRBV6-1 and J usage is TRBJ2-3; TRBD2 agrees at 9 bases. The J segment lost 3 bases and the V segment lost 2 bases, leaving 9 bases of the junction unmatched. The CDR3 length is 17 residues. Per germline, CDR1 MNHNS and CDR2 SASEGT. The CDR3 is CASSEPLGGRGTDTQYF. The CDR3, as DNA: TGTGCCAGCAGTGAACCCCTTGGCGGGAGGGGTACAGATACGCAGTATTTT.

This clone was picked up a small number of times. This chain links TRBV30 with TRBJ1-2; 9 nucleotides align to TRBD1. This CDR3 region has 16 residues. The trim removed 3 bases at V and 4 bases at J, leaving 12 bases unmatched. Per germline, CDR1 GTSNPN and CDR2 SVGIG (reference sequence). Here the CDR3 DNA reads TGTGCCTGGAGAATCGGGACAGGGCTGCTAGGCTATGGCTACACCTTC. The encoded protein is CAWRIGTGLLGYGYTF.

This clone is classed as medium-sized (0.01 to 0.1%). The chain couples TRBV4-1 to TRBJ1-5; D uncertain. This CDR3 is built from 15 residues. V was clipped by 4 bases and J by 2 bases, with 12 bases between them. Germline V gene lookup returns CDR1 MGHRA and CDR2 YSYEKL. The CDR3, as DNA: TGCGCCAGCAGCCTGGCTATGATTGGCAATCAGCCCCAGCATTTT. It translates to CASSLAMIGNQPQHF.

The rearrangement uses TRBV7-9 and TRBJ2-2; D gene unclear. Germline V gene sequence: CDR1 SEHNR, CDR2 FQNEAQ (reference sequence). Trimming took off 4 bases at V and 0 bases at J, with 15 bases between the two ends. The CDR3 length is 17 residues. This CDR3 reads CASSSDGPFANTGELFF. The CDR3 nucleotides read TGTGCCAGCAGCTCGGACGGACCGTTCGCGAACACCGGGGAGCTGTTTTTT.